A selection of T cell receptor beta chains follows, all from one sample in a study of T cell repertoires in cytomegalovirus infection. Each CDR3 protein is one row after TCRdb ran MiXCR on the reads. Of 150,000 to 200,000 distinct CDR3 sequences listed, under 15% are singletons. The sequencing sample was made of PBMCs. The source is a human donor in good health (CMV status not recorded). Some clones in this sample may be carry-over from other donors' samples. The conserved cysteine and the conserved F or W are not part of the CDR3 here.

>TRBV28
ASTEGALYEQY
>TRBV7-2
ASSSRQGAEAF
>TRBV7-3
ASSGTRGEKLF
>TRBV6-1
ASSGRNFGRDRNYGYT
>TRBV19
ASSAAGRGDFNEQF
>TRBV28
ASSSSGSNNSPLH
>TRBV19
ASVGTGQGSYEQY
>TRBV28
ASRGSRAMRETQY
>TRBV7-8
ASSSGQGGGQPQH
>TRBV29-1
SVRGRGKNIQY